This record covers a single T cell receptor beta chain. CDR3 length: 15 residues. The trim removed 3 bases at V and 5 bases at J, leaving 11 bases unmatched. CDR1 and CDR2 (germline): SQVTM, ANQGSEA. The repertoire was sequenced with immunoSEQ multiplex PCR; TCRdb's copy has only in-frame clones and lacks some. The sample yields about 44,000 clones, 90% to 95% seen once. The sample comes from a study of T cells in tuberculosis. Overall study context: IGRA-negative adolescents, IGRA-positive adolescents with latent tuberculosis and adults with active tuberculosis formed this South African cohort.

The genes are TRBV29-1 and TRBJ2-3, with 7 nucleotides matching TRBD2. Material: PBMCs. This clonotype was obtained from a donor under 30 with latent tuberculosis or without tuberculosis infection. CDR3 residues: CSVEELASLGDTQYF. CDR3 coding DNA: TGCAGCGTTGAGGAACTAGCGTCTTTGGGAGATACGCAGTATTTT.